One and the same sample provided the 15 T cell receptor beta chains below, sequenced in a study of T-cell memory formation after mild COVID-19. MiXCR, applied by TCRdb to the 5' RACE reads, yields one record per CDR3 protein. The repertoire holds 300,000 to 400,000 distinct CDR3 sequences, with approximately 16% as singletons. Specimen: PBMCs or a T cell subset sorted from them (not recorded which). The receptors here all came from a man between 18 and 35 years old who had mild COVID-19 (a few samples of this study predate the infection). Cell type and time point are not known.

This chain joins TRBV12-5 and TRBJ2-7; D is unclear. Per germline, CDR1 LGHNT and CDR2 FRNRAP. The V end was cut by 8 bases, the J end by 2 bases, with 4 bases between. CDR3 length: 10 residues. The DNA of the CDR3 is TGTGCTAGTAGGCCCTACGAGCAGTACTTC. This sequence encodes CASRPYEQYF.

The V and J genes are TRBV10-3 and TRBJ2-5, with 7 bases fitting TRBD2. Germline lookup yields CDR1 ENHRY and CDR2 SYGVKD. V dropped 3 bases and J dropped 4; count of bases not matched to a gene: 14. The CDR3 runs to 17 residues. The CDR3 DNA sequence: TGTGCCATCAGTGAAAGTTTTCAGCGGGGCCAAGGAGAGACCCAGTACTTC. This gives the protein CAISESFQRGQGETQYF.

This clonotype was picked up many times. The CDR3 region is CASSQRGASLDTQYF. The DNA for the CDR3 is TGTGCCAGCAGTCAGCGGGGGGCCTCACTGGATACGCAGTATTTT. This chain uses TRBV2 with TRBJ2-3; 9 nucleotides agree with TRBD2. The CDR3 is 15 residues long. V was clipped by 5 bases and J by 6 bases; unmatched bases: 9. Germline V gene data show CDR1 as SNHLY and CDR2 as FYNNEI.

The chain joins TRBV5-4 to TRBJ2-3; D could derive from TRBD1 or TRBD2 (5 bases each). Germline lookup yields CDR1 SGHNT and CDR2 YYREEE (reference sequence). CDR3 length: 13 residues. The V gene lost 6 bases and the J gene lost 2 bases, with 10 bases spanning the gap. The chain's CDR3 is CASTPGPTDTQYF. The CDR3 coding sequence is TGTGCCAGCACCCCGGGGCCCACAGATACGCAGTATTTT.

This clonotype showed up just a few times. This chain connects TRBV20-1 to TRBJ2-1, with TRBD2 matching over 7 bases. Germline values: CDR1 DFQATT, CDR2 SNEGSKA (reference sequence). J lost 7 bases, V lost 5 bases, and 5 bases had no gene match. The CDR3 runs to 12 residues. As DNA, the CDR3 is TGCAGTGCTTCCTATAGCGGGAATGAGCAGTTCTTC. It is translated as CSASYSGNEQFF.

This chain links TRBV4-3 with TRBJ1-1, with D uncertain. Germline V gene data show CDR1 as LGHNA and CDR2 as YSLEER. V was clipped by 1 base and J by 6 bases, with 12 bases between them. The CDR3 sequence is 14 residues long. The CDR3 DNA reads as TGCGCCAGCAGCCAAGTCTTAGGAGTATCTGAAGCTTTCTTT. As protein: CASSQVLGVSEAFF.

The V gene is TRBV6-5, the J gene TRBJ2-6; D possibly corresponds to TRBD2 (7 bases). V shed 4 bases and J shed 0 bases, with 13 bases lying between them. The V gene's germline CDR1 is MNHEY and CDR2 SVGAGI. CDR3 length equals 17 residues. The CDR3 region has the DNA TGTGCCAGCAGTTCAGGGAGGGGGGACTCTGGGGCCAACGTCCTGACTTTC. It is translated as CASSSGRGDSGANVLTF.

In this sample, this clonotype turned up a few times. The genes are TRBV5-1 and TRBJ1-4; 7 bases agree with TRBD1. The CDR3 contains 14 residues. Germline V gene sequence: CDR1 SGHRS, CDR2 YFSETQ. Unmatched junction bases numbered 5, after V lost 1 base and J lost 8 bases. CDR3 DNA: TGCGCCAGCAGCTTGCGCGGGACAGACGAAAAACTGTTTTTT. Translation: CASSLRGTDEKLFF.

The CDR3 loop is CASSLRGDYTEAFF. The CDR3 DNA is TGTGCCAGCAGCTTGAGGGGGGACTACACTGAAGCTTTCTTT. The V call is TRBV7-9, the J call TRBJ1-1; D perhaps matches TRBD1 (6 bases). V was clipped by 3 bases and J by 3 bases, with 11 bases between them. Germline V CDR1 and CDR2: SEHNR, FQNEAQ (reference sequence). This CDR3 contains 14 residues.

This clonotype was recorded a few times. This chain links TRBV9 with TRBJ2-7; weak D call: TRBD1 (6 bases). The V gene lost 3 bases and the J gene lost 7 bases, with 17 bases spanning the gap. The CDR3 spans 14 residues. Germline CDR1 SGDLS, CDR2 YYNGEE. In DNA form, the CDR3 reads TGTGCCAGCAGCGGCCCGGGACAACCTCGTGAGCAGTACTTC. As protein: CASSGPGQPREQYF.

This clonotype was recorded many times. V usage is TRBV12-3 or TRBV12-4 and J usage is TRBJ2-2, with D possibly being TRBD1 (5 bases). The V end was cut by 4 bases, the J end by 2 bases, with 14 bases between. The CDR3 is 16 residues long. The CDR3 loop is CASSSYRTRNTGELFF. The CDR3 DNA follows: TGTGCCAGCAGTTCATATCGGACACGTAACACCGGGGAGCTGTTTTTT.

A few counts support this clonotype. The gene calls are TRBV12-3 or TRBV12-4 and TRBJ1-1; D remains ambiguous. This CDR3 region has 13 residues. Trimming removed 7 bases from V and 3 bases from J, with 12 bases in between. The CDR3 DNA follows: TGTGCCAGCACCCCGTTAGGATACACTGAAGCTTTCTTT. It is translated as CASTPLGYTEAFF.

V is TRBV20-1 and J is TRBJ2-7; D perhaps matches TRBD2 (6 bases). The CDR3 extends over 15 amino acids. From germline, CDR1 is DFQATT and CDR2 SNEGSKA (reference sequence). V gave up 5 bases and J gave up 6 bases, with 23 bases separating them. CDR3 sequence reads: CSARGWEALRGEQYF. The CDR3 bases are TGCAGTGCTCGAGGGTGGGAGGCCCTACGCGGCGAGCAGTACTTC.

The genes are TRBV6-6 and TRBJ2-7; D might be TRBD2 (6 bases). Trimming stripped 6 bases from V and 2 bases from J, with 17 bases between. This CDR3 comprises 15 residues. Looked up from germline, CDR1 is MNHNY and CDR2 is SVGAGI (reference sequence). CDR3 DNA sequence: TGTGCCAGCAGAATAACAGGTGGAGGGGCCTACGAGCAGTACTTC. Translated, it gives CASRITGGGAYEQYF.

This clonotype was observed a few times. The CDR3 sequence is CASRSNQLGQSGELFF. The CDR3 DNA is TGTGCCAGCAGATCAAATCAACTGGGACAATCCGGGGAGCTGTTTTTT. The chain uses TRBV7-9 and TRBJ2-2, with a possible D match to TRBD1 (6 bases). The CDR3 runs 16 residues. The V end was cut by 6 bases, the J end by 6 bases, with 20 bases between. Germline V CDR1 and CDR2: SEHNR, FQNEAQ (reference sequence). Based on the CDR3 plus reference TRBV7-9 and TRBJ2-2, the full variable domain is DTGVSQNPRHKITKRGQNVTFRCDPISEHNRLYWYRQTLGQGPEFLTYFQNEAQLEKSRLLSDRFSAERPKGSFSTLEIQRTEQGDSAMYLCASRSNQLGQSGELFFGEGSRLTVL.